This T cell receptor (beta chain) derives from a study of OX40 agonist ivuxolimab in advanced cancers. Study-level background: The patients got ivuxolimab, which is an agonistic anti-OX40 (CD134) antibody. Two patients with cutaneous melanoma and one with hepatocellular carcinoma, three in total, showed partial responses. Study findings and constraints: More expanded clones were found, on average, in CD8+ than in CD4+ T cells. Low normalized T-cell clonal expansion also characterized some of the nonresponders.

Data came from immunoSEQ multiplex PCR; TCRdb stores just in-frame clones and leaves some out. The sample lists 7,500 to 9,000 clones; just under 70% were seen once. With regard to this clone: The antigen is undetermined.

Germline-derived CDR1 and CDR2 are MDHEN and SYDVKM. The CDR3 has 15 amino acids. V lost 5 bases, J lost 0 bases, and 11 bases lay in between. The sequence derives from an adult with an advanced solid tumor such as melanoma, head and neck, liver or kidney cancer. Sequenced material: CD4+ or CD8+ T cells sorted from blood, taken in a trial of the OX40 agonist ivuxolimab. J is TRBJ2-4 and V is TRBV28; no reliable D call. CDR3 amino acids: CASSPLWAAKNIQYF. As DNA, the CDR3 is TGTGCCAGCAGTCCCCTTTGGGCAGCCAAAAACATTCAGTACTTC.